Listed below are T cell receptor beta chains from one sample, sequenced in a study of regulatory T cells in long-lasting Graves disease. TCRdb ran MiXCR on the multiplex PCR reads and lists one entry per CDR3 protein. The repertoire holds 440,000 or so distinct CDR3 sequences, 16% seen once, with around 10% in the top ten. Another study also made use of these data, one on T cells in Graves' hyperthyroidism and ophthalmopathy.

The source material was peripheral blood mononuclear cells (PBMCs), sampled at new diagnosis, from a patient treated with antithyroid drugs. The receptors here all came from a woman between 25 and 40 years old with Graves disease. Both conserved end residues are part of each CDR3. The D gene is left open where the match is weak. Part of the rows lack a size; the others show once, few, many or a class for expanded clones.

clone_size | j_call | v_call | d_call | cdr3_aa | cdr3_nt
many | TRBJ2-1 | TRBV10-3 | TRBD2 | CATRGTSGSGEQFF | TGTGCCACCAGGGGGACTAGCGGGAGCGGAGAGCAGTTCTTC
- | TRBJ2-2 | TRBV5-1 | TRBD1 | CASSRMDRVGNTGELFF | TGCGCCAGCAGCAGGATGGACAGGGTAGGGAACACCGGGGAGCTGTTTTTT
many | TRBJ1-1 | TRBV12-3/TRBV12-4 | - | CATAVGGTEAFF | TGTGCCACCGCCGTAGGTGGCACTGAAGCTTTCTTT
many | TRBJ2-3 | TRBV20-1 | TRBD2 | CSALGPGLAGGADTQYF | TGCAGTGCCCTGGGGCCGGGACTAGCGGGAGGCGCAGATACGCAGTATTTT
few | TRBJ1-1 | TRBV7-6 | - | CASSGGSPWSTEAFF | TGTGCCAGCAGCGGAGGGTCACCTTGGAGCACTGAAGCTTTCTTT
many | TRBJ2-5 | TRBV2 | - | CASSRDIEETQYF | TGTGCCAGCAGCCGGGACATTGAAGAGACCCAGTACTTC
many | TRBJ2-7 | TRBV7-9 | - | CASSQGHTEQYF | TGTGCCAGCAGCCAGGGACACACCGAGCAGTACTTC
many | TRBJ2-7 | TRBV7-8 | TRBD2 | CASSLGAGGPGEQYF | TGTGCCAGCAGCTTAGGAGCGGGAGGGCCGGGCGAGCAGTACTTC
many | TRBJ2-3 | TRBV20-1 | TRBD2 | CSARLAGGADTQYF | TGCAGTGCCCGACTAGCGGGAGGAGCAGATACGCAGTATTTT
many | TRBJ2-4 | TRBV6-5 | - | CASSSSLELAKNIQYF | TGTGCCAGCAGTTCCTCGTTGGAGCTAGCCAAAAACATTCAGTACTTC
many | TRBJ2-1 | TRBV20-1 | - | CSAQPRGYNEQFF | TGCAGTGCTCAGCCGCGGGGCTACAATGAGCAGTTCTTC
many | TRBJ1-5 | TRBV28 | - | CASSFLTVGGNQPQHF | TGTGCCAGCAGTTTCCTAACAGTGGGTGGCAATCAGCCCCAGCATTTT
many | TRBJ2-7 | TRBV6-1 | - | CASSERQGQEGEQYF | TGTGCCAGCAGTGAAAGGCAGGGTCAAGAGGGCGAGCAGTACTTC
- | TRBJ1-5 | TRBV2 | - | CASSEAEGYQPQHF | TGTGCCAGCAGTGAAGCGGAGGGGTATCAGCCCCAGCATTTT
many | TRBJ2-7 | TRBV28 | - | CASYENRGGYEQYF | TGTGCCAGCTACGAGAACCGGGGCGGTTACGAGCAGTACTTC
many | TRBJ2-1 | TRBV28 | - | CASSSTRAPFF | TGTGCCAGCAGTTCCACCCGAGCACCGTTCTTC
many | TRBJ2-7 | TRBV6-1 | - | CASSRTDSSYEQYF | TGTGCCAGCAGCCGCACTGATAGCTCCTACGAGCAGTACTTC
many | TRBJ1-1 | TRBV6-5 | TRBD1 | CASSYSLGTGGPRGTEAFF | TGTGCCAGCAGTTACTCTCTGGGGACAGGGGGTCCTAGGGGAACTGAAGCTTTCTTT
- | TRBJ2-1 | TRBV4-1 | TRBD2 | CASSPFVRLAGGNEQFF | TGCGCCAGCAGTCCTTTCGTCCGGCTAGCGGGGGGAAATGAGCAGTTCTTC
many | TRBJ2-3 | TRBV12-3/TRBV12-4 | - | CASSLGVEGASTDTQYF | TGTGCCAGCAGTTTAGGAGTAGAAGGGGCTAGCACAGATACGCAGTATTTT
- | TRBJ2-5 | TRBV19 | TRBD2 | CANSSPRGQETQYF | TGTGCCAATAGTTCCCCGCGGGGGCAAGAGACCCAGTACTTC
many | TRBJ1-1 | TRBV18 | - | CASSLTVELNTEAFF | TGTGCCAGCTCACTGACGGTCGAACTGAACACTGAAGCTTTCTTT
- | TRBJ2-7 | TRBV12-3/TRBV12-4 | TRBD1 | CASSAGQGAAYEQYF | TGTGCCAGCAGTGCCGGACAGGGGGCTGCCTACGAGCAGTACTTC
- | TRBJ1-5 | TRBV19 | - | CASSPGRRYQPQHF | TGTGCCAGTAGTCCGGGCAGGAGGTATCAGCCCCAGCATTTT
once | TRBJ2-7 | TRBV12-3/TRBV12-4 | - | CASSFRHPLYEQYF | TGTGCCAGCAGTTTCAGGCACCCCCTTTACGAGCAGTACTTC
many | TRBJ2-3 | TRBV29-1 | - | CSVALVAGTDTQYF | TGCAGCGTTGCCCTCGTAGCGGGCACAGATACGCAGTATTTT
many | TRBJ2-1 | TRBV5-1 | - | CASSLAPTREQFF | TGTGCCAGCAGCTTGGCCCCGACTCGGGAGCAGTTCTTC
few | TRBJ2-1 | TRBV20-1 | - | CSAQDTLSYNEQFF | TGCAGTGCTCAAGACACCTTATCCTACAATGAGCAGTTCTTC
few | TRBJ2-1 | TRBV5-1 | - | CASSSLAGISNDEQFF | TGCGCCAGCAGCTCGCTCGCAGGGATCTCTAACGATGAGCAGTTCTTC
many | TRBJ1-2 | TRBV11-2 | - | CASSSIGSDSDGSGYGYTF | TGTGCCAGCAGCTCCATAGGTAGCGACTCAGACGGTTCGGGCTATGGCTACACCTTC
- | TRBJ2-3 | TRBV6-1 | TRBD2 | CASRPRGGGGEDTQYF | TGTGCCAGCAGACCTAGGGGCGGGGGGGGGGAAGATACGCAGTATTTT
many | TRBJ2-7 | TRBV20-1 | - | CSARDQSGGTYEQYF | TGCAGTGCTAGAGATCAATCAGGGGGGACCTACGAGCAGTACTTC
many | TRBJ2-5 | TRBV30 | - | CAWSGGGETQYF | TGTGCCTGGAGTGGAGGAGGGGAGACCCAGTACTTC
many | TRBJ2-1 | TRBV27 | TRBD1 | CASCWGQGIGEQFF | TGTGCCAGCTGTTGGGGACAGGGTATCGGTGAGCAGTTCTTC
many | TRBJ1-1 | TRBV15 | TRBD1 | CATSSPRTGRNTEAFF | TGTGCCACCAGCAGCCCCAGGACAGGAAGGAACACTGAAGCTTTCTTT
many | TRBJ1-1 | TRBV6-1 | - | CASSLWKRHTEAFF | TGTGCCAGCAGTCTCTGGAAGAGGCACACTGAAGCTTTCTTT
many | TRBJ1-1 | TRBV5-5 | TRBD1 | CASSLRQGLNTEAFF | TGTGCCAGCAGCCTCCGACAGGGACTGAACACTGAAGCTTTCTTT
few | TRBJ1-5 | TRBV12-3/TRBV12-4 | TRBD1 | CASSVWDRENQPQHF | TGTGCCAGCAGTGTGTGGGACAGGGAAAATCAGCCCCAGCATTTT
many | TRBJ1-1 | TRBV6-1 | - | CASSSQGFRSTEAFF | TGTGCCAGCAGTAGCCAGGGGTTCCGAAGCACTGAAGCTTTCTTT
many | TRBJ2-2 | TRBV5-8 | - | CASSHGTRGGELFF | TGTGCCAGCAGCCACGGGACTCGGGGCGGGGAGCTGTTTTTT
many | TRBJ1-1 | TRBV2 | - | CASSDGSWIF | TGTGCCAGCAGTGATGGGAGCTGGATCTTT
few | TRBJ1-1 | TRBV20-1 | - | CSARDGEGGIEAFF | TGCAGTGCTAGAGATGGGGAGGGGGGGATTGAAGCTTTCTTT
many | TRBJ2-1 | TRBV6-1 | - | CASSPTVVHEQFF | TGTGCCAGCAGTCCGACAGTAGTCCATGAGCAGTTCTTC
- | TRBJ2-7 | TRBV18 | - | CASSPPDRAVEQYF | TGTGCCAGCTCACCTCCGGACAGAGCGGTGGAGCAGTACTTC
- | TRBJ2-3 | TRBV4-1 | TRBD1 | CASSPRDRGGAGVSRGTDTQYF | TGCGCCAGCAGCCCGAGGGACAGGGGAGGTGCGGGAGTCTCCCGTGGCACAGATACGCAGTATTTT